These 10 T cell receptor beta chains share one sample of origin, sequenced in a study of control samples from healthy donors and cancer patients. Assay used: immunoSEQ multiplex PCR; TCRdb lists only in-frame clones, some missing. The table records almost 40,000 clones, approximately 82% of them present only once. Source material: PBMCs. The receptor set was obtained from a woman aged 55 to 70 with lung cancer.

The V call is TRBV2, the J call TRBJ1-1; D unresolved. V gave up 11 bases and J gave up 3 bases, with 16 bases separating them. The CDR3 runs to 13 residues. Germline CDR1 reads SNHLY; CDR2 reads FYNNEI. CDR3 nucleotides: TGTGCCCTTACGAGGGAGGCGGACACTGAAGCTTTCTTT. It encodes CALTREADTEAFF.

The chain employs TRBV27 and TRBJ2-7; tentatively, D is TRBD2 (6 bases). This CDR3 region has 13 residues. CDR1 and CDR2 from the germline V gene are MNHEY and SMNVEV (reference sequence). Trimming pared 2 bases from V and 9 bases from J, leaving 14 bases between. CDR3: CASSLSLRGGQYF. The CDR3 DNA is TGTGCCAGCAGTTTAAGTTTGCGGGGTGGGCAGTACTTC.

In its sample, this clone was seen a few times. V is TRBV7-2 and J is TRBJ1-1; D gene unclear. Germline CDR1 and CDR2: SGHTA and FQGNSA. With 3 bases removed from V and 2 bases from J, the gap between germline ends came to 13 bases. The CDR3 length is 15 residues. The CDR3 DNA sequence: TGTGCCAGCAGCTTTTATTCATCGGTAAACACTGAAGCTTTCTTT. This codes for CASSFYSSVNTEAFF.

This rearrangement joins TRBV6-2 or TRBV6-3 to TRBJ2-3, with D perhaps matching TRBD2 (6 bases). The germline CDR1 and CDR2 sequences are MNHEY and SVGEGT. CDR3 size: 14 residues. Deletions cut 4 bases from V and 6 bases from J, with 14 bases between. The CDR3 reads CASSSNPSVDTQYF. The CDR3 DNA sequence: TGTGCCAGCAGTTCCAACCCTAGCGTCGATACGCAGTATTTT.

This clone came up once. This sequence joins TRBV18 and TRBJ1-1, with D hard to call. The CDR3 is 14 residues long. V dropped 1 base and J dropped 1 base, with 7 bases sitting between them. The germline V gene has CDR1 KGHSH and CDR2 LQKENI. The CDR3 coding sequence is TGTGCCAGCTCACCACTCGTTGAGAACACTGAAGCTTTCTTT. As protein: CASSPLVENTEAFF. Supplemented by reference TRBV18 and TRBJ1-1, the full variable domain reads NAGVMQNPRHLVRRRGQEARLRCSPMKGHSHVYWYRQLPEEGLKFMVYLQKENIIDESGMPKERFSAEFPKEGPSILRIQQVVRGDSAAYFCASSPLVENTEAFFGQGTRLTVV.

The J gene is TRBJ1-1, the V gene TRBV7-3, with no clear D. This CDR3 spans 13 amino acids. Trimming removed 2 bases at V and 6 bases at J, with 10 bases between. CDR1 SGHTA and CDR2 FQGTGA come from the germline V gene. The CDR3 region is CASSLGSASEAFF. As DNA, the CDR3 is TGTGCCAGCAGCTTAGGGTCCGCCTCTGAAGCTTTCTTT.

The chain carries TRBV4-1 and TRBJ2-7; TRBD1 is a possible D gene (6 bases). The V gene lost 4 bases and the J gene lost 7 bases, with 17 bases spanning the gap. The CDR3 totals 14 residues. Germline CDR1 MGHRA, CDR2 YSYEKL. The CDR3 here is CASSLFAGVGEQYF. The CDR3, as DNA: TGCGCCAGCAGCCTATTCGCAGGGGTGGGGGAGCAGTACTTC.

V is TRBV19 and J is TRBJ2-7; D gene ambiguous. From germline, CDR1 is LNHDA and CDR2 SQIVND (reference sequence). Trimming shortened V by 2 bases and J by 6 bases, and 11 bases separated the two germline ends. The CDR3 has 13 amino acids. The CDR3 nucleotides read TGTGCCAGTAGTATACCGGCCGGCGCCGAGCAGTACTTC. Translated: CASSIPAGAEQYF.

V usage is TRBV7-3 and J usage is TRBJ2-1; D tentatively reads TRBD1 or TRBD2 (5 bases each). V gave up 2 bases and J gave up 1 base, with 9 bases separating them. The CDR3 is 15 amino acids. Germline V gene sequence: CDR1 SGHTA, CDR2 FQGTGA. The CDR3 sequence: CASSLEGSSYNEQFF. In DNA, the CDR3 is TGTGCCAGCAGCTTAGAGGGGTCTTCCTACAATGAGCAGTTCTTC.

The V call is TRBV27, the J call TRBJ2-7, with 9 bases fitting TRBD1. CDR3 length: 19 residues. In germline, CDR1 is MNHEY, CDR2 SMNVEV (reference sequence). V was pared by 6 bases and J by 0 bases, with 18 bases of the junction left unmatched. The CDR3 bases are TGTGCCAGCAGGAAAGCTTCCGGGACAGGGTTCCCCAGCTCCTACGAGCAGTACTTC. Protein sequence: CASRKASGTGFPSSYEQYF.